The 11 T cell receptor beta chains below come from one sample, sequenced in a study of CD8+ T cells in alopecia areata listed by TCRdb under 2018. Libraries came from the immunoSEQ multiplex PCR assay. To provide template for TCR sequencing, every sample had RNA extracted and reverse transcribed into cDNA. TCRdb took over this immuneACCESS table, retaining in-frame rearrangements with V and J assigned. Such tables are incomplete; in checked studies, under half of the missing clones stem from an unresolved V gene, and the remainder is unexplained. The sample table shows around 270,000 clones, and 55% to 75% are seen once. The ten most abundant clones make up under 2% of the sample. The time point label on this specimen signifies: about 25 weeks on oral tofacitinib. Read against the paper, the sample's treatment or condition label means: oral pan-JAK inhibitor, 5-10 mg twice daily. The input for sequencing was CD4+ T cells sorted from blood, taken at week 24, from a patient treated with tofacitinib. The receptors come from a human donor with alopecia areata.

The J gene is TRBJ2-5, the V gene TRBV7-2; weak D call: TRBD1 (6 bases). Trimming removed 5 bases at V and 4 bases at J, with 14 bases between. The CDR3 runs 14 residues. Germline CDR1 and CDR2: SGHTA and FQGNSA. The CDR3 DNA reads as TGTGCCAGCAGCCCTGAAGGGGGACGAGAGACCCAGTACTTC. It is translated as CASSPEGGRETQYF.

This clone appeared a few times. The rearrangement links TRBV4-2 to TRBJ1-3; weak D call: TRBD1 (6 bases). CDR1 LGHNA and CDR2 YNFKEQ come from the germline V gene. V gave up 1 base and J gave up 2 bases, with 9 bases separating them. The CDR3 covers 15 residues. The CDR3 region has the DNA TGTGCCAGCAGCCAAGCAGGGGATGCTGGAAACACCATATATTTT. Encoded protein: CASSQAGDAGNTIYF.

V is TRBV2 and J is TRBJ2-7, with TRBD1 identical over 7 bases. This CDR3 contains 15 residues. Germline V CDR1 and CDR2: SNHLY, FYNNEI. With 4 bases clipped from V and 0 bases from J, the junction kept 6 bases outside the gene matches. The CDR3 loop reads CASSGGTAVSYEQYF. The DNA of the CDR3 is TGTGCCAGCAGTGGAGGGACAGCAGTCTCCTACGAGCAGTACTTC.

In nucleotides, the CDR3 is TGTGCCAGCAGCCCCCGACCGTCCAGCGGGGGGGCCCACGAGCAGTACTTC. Amino acid sequence: CASSPRPSSGGAHEQYF. The V gene is TRBV5-4, the J gene TRBJ2-7; 10 bases agree with TRBD2. V was pared by 4 bases and J by 5 bases, with 15 bases of the junction left unmatched. The CDR3 is 17 amino acids. The germline CDR1 and CDR2 sequences are SGHNT and YYREEE (reference sequence).

The chain combines TRBV30 with TRBJ1-6; D might be TRBD1 (5 bases). V lost 5 bases to trimming and J lost 10 bases, with 18 bases between them. The CDR3 extends over 14 amino acids. Germline V gene data show CDR1 as GTSNPN and CDR2 as SVGIG (reference sequence). CDR3 DNA sequence: TGTGCCTGGGCCTCGGGACTGGTGGGATCACCCCTCCACTTT. Its translation: CAWASGLVGSPLHF.

This chain uses TRBV5-1 with TRBJ2-7; D may correspond to TRBD1 or TRBD2 (5 bases each). Germline CDR1 reads SGHRS; CDR2 reads YFSETQ. This CDR3 is built from 15 residues. Trimming cost V 2 bases and J 3 bases, with 15 bases left between them. The CDR3 sequence: CASSLRDLRDYEQYF. CDR3 DNA sequence: TGCGCCAGCAGCTTACGGGACCTTCGGGACTACGAGCAGTACTTC.

The chain joins TRBV9 to TRBJ2-7, with D possibly matching TRBD2 (5 bases). Trimming shortened V by 4 bases and J by 7 bases, and 18 bases separated the two germline ends. The germline V gene encodes CDR1 SGDLS and CDR2 YYNGEE. The CDR3 consists of 14 residues. DNA of the CDR3: TGTGCCAGCAGCACATCACCGGGAACCCCGGAGCAGTACTTC. This translates into CASSTSPGTPEQYF.

There are a few counts of this clone. The chain joins TRBV30 to TRBJ2-5; D is unclear. V lost 0 bases and J lost 5, with 7 bases in between. There are 12 residues in the CDR3. CDR1 is GTSNPN and CDR2 is SVGIG in the germline V gene (reference sequence). CDR3 protein: CAWSVNRETQYF. CDR3 nucleotides: TGTGCCTGGAGTGTAAACCGGGAGACCCAGTACTTC.

In this sample, this clone turned up a few times. V gene TRBV6-1 combines with J gene TRBJ2-3; D is undetermined. V shed 4 bases and J shed 4 bases, with 3 bases lying between them. This CDR3 comprises 11 residues. Germline V gives CDR1 MNHNS, CDR2 SASEGT. The CDR3 nucleotides read TGTGCCAGCAGTGGAGCAGATACGCAGTATTTT. It specifies CASSGADTQYF.

The chain is built from TRBV28 and TRBJ2-7; D may be TRBD2 (6 bases). Trimming took 6 bases from V and 4 from J, leaving 10 bases between them. Germline V gene sequence: CDR1 MDHEN, CDR2 SYDVKM. The CDR3 contains 12 residues. The CDR3 DNA sequence: TGTGCCAGCAGCATCAGCGGGTACGAGCAGTACTTC. Protein sequence: CASSISGYEQYF.

J is TRBJ1-2 and V is TRBV6-5; the match to TRBD1 covers 8 bases. The CDR3 is 13 residues long. V was pared by 5 bases and J by 6 bases, with 5 bases of the junction left unmatched. The germline CDR1 and CDR2 sequences are MNHEY and SVGAGI. The CDR3 is CASSRTGRDGYTF. Written as DNA, the CDR3 is TGTGCCAGCAGTCGGACAGGGAGGGATGGCTACACCTTC.